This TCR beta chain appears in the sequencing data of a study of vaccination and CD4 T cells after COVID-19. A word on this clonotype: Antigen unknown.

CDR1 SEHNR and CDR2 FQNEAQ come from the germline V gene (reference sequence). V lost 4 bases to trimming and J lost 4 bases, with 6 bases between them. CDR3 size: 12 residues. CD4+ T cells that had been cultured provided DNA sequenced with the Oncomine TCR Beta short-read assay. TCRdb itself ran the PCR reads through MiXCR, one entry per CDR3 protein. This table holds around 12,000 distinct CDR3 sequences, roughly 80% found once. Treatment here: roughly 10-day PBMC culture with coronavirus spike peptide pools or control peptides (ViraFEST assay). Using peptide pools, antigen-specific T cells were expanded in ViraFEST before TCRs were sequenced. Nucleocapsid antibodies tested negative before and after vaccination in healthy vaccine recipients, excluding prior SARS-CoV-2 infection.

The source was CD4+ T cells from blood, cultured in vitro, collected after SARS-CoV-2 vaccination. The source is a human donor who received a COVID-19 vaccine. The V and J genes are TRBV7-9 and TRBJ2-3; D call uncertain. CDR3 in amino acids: CASSSSADTQYF. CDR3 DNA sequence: TGTGCCAGCAGCTCCTCCGCAGATACGCAGTATTTT.